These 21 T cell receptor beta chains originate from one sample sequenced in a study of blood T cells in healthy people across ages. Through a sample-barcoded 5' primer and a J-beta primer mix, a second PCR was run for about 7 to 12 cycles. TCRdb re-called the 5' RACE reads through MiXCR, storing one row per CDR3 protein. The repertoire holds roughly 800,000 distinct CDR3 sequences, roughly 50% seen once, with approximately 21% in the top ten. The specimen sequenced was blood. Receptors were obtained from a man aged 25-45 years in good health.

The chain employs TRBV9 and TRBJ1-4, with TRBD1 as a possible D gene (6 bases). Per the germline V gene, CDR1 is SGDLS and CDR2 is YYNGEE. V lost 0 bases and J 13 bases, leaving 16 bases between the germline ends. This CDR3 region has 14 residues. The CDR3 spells CASSVDLGGLRLFF. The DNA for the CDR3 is TGTGCCAGCAGCGTAGATCTGGGGGGCCTGCGACTGTTTTTT. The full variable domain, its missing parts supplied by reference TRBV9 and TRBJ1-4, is DSGVTQTPKHLITATGQRVTLRCSPRSGDLSVYWYQQSLDQGLQFLIQYYNGEERAKGNILERFSAQQFPDLHSELNLSSLELGDSALYFCASSVDLGGLRLFFGSGTQLSVL.

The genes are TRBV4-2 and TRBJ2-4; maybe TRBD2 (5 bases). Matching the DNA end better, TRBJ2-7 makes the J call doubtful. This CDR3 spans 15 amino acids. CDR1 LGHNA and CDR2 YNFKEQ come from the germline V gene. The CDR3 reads CASSQVGEWDYEQYF. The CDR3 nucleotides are TGTGCCAGCAGCCAAGTCGGGGAATGGGACTACGAGCAGTACTTC.

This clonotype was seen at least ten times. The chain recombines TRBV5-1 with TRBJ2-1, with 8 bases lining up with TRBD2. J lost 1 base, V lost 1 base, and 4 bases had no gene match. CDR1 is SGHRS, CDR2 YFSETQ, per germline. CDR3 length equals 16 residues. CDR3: CASSLTSGSSYNEQFF. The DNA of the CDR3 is TGCGCCAGCAGCTTGACTAGCGGATCTTCCTACAATGAGCAGTTCTTC.

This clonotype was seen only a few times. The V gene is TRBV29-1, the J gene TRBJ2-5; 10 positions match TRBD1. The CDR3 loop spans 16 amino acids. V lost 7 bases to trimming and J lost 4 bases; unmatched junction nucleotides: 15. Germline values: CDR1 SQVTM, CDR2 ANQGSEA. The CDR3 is CSGTGQGVLLRETQYF. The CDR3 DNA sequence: TGCAGCGGGACCGGACAGGGGGTTCTGCTCCGAGAGACCCAGTACTTC.

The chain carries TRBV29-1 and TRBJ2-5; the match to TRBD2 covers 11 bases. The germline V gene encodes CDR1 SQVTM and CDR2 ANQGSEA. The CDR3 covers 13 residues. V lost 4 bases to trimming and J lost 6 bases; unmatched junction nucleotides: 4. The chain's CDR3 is CSVALTSGKTQYF. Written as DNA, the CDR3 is TGCAGCGTTGCGCTGACTAGCGGGAAGACCCAGTACTTC.

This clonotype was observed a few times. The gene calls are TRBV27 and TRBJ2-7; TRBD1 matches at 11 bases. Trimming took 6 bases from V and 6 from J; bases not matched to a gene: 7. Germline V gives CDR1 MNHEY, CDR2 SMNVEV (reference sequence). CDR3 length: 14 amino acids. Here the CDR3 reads CASSPTGTGGEQYF. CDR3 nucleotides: TGTGCCAGCAGCCCTACCGGGACAGGGGGCGAGCAGTACTTC.

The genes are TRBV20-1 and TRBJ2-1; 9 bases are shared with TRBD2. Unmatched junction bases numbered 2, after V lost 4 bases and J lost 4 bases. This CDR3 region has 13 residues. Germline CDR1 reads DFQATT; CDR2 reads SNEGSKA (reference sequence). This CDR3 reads CSATSGTYNEQFF. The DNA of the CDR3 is TGCAGTGCTACTAGCGGGACTTACAATGAGCAGTTCTTC.

CDR3 sequence (DNA): TGTGCCAGCAGCGACGGCTCAATTGGTGAGCAGTTCTTC. It codes for CASSDGSIGEQFF. The chain combines TRBV7-3 with TRBJ2-1; D gene uncertain. The CDR3 is 13 amino acids. CDR1 is SGHTA, CDR2 FQGTGA, per germline. Between the trimmed V and J ends, which lost 5 bases and 9 bases, there was a span of 14 bases.

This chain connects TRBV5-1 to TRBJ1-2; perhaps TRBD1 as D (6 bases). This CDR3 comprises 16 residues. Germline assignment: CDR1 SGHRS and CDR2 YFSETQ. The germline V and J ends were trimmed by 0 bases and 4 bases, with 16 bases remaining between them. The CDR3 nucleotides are TGCGCCAGCAGCTTGGCCCCGGGGGCGTCAGGCTATGGCTACACCTTC. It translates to CASSLAPGASGYGYTF.

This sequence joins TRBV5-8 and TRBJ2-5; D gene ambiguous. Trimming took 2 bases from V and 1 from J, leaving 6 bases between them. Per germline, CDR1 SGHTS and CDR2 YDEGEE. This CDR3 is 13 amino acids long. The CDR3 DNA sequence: TGTGCCAGCAGCTTACAGCTCCAAGAGACCCAGTACTTC. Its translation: CASSLQLQETQYF.

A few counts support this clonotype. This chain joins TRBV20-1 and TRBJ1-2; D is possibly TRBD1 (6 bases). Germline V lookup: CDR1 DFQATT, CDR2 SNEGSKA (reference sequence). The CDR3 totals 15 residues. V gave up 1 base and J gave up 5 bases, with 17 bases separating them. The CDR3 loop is CSARVAGQYGYGYTF. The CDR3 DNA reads TGCAGTGCTAGAGTCGCCGGACAGTACGGATATGGCTACACCTTC.

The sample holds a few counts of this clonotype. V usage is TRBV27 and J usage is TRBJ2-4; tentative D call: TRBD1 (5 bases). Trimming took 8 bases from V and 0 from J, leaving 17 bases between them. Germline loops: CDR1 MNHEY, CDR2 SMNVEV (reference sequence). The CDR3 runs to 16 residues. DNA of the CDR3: TGTGCCAGCGGCAGAGCAGGGAACTTAGCCAAAAACATTCAGTACTTC. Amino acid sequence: CASGRAGNLAKNIQYF.

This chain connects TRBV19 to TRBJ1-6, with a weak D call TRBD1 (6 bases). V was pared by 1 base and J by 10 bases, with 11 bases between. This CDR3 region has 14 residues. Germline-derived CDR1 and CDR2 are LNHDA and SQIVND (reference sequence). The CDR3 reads CASSIAGGESPLHF. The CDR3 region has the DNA TGTGCCAGTAGTATAGCTGGGGGCGAATCACCCCTCCACTTT. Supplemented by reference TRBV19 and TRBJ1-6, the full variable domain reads DGGITQSPKYLFRKEGQNVTLSCEQNLNHDAMYWYRQDPGQGLRLIYYSQIVNDFQKGDIAEGYSVSREKKESFPLTVTSAQKNPTAFYLCASSIAGGESPLHFGNGTRLTVT.

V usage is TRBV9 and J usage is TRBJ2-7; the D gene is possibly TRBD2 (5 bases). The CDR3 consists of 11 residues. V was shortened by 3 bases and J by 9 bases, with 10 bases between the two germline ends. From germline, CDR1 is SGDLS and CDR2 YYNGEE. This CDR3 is CASSGARGQYF. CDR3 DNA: TGTGCCAGCAGCGGCGCACGGGGGCAGTACTTC.

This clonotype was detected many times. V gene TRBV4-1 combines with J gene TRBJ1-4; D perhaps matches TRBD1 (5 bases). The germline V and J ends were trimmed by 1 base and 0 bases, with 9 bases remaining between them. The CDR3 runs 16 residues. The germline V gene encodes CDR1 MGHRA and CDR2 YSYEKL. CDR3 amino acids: CASSQAGRATNEKLFF. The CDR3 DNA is TGCGCCAGCAGCCAAGCCGGCAGGGCAACTAATGAAAAACTGTTTTTT.

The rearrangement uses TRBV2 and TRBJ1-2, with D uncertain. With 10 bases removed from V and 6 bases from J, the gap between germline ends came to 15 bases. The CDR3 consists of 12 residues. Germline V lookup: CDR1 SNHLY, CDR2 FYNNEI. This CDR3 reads CATLRGFDGYTF. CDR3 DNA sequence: TGTGCCACTCTTCGGGGTTTTGATGGCTACACCTTC.

DNA for the CDR3: TGCAGTGCCAGACCCCCCGGGACAGGGGCCTCACCCCTCCACTTT. Translated, it gives CSARPPGTGASPLHF. The rearrangement uses TRBV20-1 and TRBJ1-6, with 10 bases fitting TRBD1. The ends lost 6 bases at V and 10 bases at J; junction bases unmatched: 12. The CDR3 sequence is 15 residues long. The V gene's germline CDR1 is DFQATT and CDR2 SNEGSKA (reference sequence).

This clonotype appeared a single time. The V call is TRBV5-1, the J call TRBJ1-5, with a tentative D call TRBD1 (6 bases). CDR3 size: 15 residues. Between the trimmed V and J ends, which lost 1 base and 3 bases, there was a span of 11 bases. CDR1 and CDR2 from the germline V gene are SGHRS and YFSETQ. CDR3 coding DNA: TGCGCCAGCAGCTTGACAGGGTCCGACAATCAGCCCCAGCATTTT. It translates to CASSLTGSDNQPQHF.

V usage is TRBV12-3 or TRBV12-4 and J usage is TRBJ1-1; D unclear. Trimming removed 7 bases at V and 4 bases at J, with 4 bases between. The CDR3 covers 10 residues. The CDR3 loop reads CASKPTEAFF. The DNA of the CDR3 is TGTGCCAGCAAGCCCACTGAAGCTTTCTTT.

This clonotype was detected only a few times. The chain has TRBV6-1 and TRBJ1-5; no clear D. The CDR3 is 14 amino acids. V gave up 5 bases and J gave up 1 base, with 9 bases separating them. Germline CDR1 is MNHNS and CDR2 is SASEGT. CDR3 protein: CASSWVGSNQPQHF. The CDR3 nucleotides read TGTGCCAGCAGTTGGGTGGGGAGCAATCAGCCCCAGCATTTT.

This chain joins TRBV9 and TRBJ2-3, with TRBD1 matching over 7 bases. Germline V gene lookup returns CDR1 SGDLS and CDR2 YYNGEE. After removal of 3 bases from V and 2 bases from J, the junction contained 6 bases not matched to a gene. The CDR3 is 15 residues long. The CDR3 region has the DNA TGTGCCAGCAGCGGACGGGACAGCTTCACAGATACGCAGTATTTT. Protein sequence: CASSGRDSFTDTQYF.